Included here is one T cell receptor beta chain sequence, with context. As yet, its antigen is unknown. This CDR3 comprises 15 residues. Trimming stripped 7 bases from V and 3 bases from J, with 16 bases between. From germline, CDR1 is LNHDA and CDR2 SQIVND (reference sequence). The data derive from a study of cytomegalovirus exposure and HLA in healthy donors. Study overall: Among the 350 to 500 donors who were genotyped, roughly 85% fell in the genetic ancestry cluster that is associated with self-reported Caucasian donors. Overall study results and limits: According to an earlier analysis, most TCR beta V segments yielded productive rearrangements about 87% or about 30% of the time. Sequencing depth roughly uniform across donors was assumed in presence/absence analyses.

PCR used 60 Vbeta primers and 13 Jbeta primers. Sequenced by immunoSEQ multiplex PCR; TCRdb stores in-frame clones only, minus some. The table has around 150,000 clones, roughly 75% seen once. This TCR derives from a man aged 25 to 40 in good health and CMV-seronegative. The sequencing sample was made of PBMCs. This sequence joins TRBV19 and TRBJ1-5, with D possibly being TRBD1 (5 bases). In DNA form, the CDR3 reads TGTGCCAGTATGGAGGGGCGGGGGTACAATCAGCCCCAGCATTTT. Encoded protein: CASMEGRGYNQPQHF.